These 30 T cell receptor beta chains originate from one sample sequenced in a study of Ad26.COV2.S vaccination and SARS-CoV-2 variants. Profiling relied on immunoSEQ multiplex PCR, and the TCRdb table lists in-frame clones only, not all of them. This sample has around 100,000 clones; less than 85% occur once, and the top ten carry 15% to 20%. This material consisted of peripheral blood, taken after recovery from COVID-19. The source of these receptors is a human donor who had recovered from COVID-19.

The chain joins TRBV4-3 to TRBJ1-2; perhaps TRBD1 as D (5 bases). The CDR3 has 12 residues. Germline CDR1 reads LGHNA; CDR2 reads YSLEER. V gave up 0 bases and J gave up 8 bases, with 7 bases separating them. CDR3 region: CASSQEEGGYTF. CDR3 DNA: TGCGCCAGCAGCCAAGAAGAGGGGGGCTACACCTTC.

This clone was observed once. This chain connects TRBV10-1 to TRBJ2-1; 7 bases match TRBD1. This CDR3 has 13 residues. The germline V gene has CDR1 WNHNN and CDR2 SYGVQD (reference sequence). V dropped 5 bases and J dropped 5; count of bases not matched to a gene: 3. The CDR3 DNA reads TGCGCCAGCAGTAGAGGGGGCAACAATGAGCAGTTCTTC. It encodes CASSRGGNNEQFF.

The rearrangement uses TRBV19 and TRBJ2-1, with TRBD2 matching over 8 bases. CDR1 and CDR2 (germline): LNHDA, SQIVND (reference sequence). The trim removed 5 bases at V and 8 bases at J, leaving 14 bases unmatched. This CDR3 has 16 amino acids. The CDR3, as DNA: TGTGCCAGTAGTCCGCCGAGCGGGAGAGCCAGGGATGAGCAGTTCTTC. Its translation is CASSPPSGRARDEQFF. The full variable domain, completed using reference TRBV19 and TRBJ2-1, is DGGITQSPKYLFRKEGQNVTLSCEQNLNHDAMYWYRQDPGQGLRLIYYSQIVNDFQKGDIAEGYSVSREKKESFPLTVTSAQKNPTAFYLCASSPPSGRARDEQFFGPGTRLTVL.

The rearrangement joins TRBV6-2 or TRBV6-3 to TRBJ2-2; the match to TRBD2 covers 10 bases. In germline, CDR1 is MNHEY, CDR2 SVGEGT. V lost 5 bases to trimming and J lost 6 bases; unmatched junction nucleotides: 6. The CDR3 is made up of 15 amino acids. The CDR3 bases are TGTGCCAGCAGTAACAGCGGGAGGGCGGCCGGGGAGCTGTTTTTT. This sequence encodes CASSNSGRAAGELFF.

The genes are TRBV28 and TRBJ2-5; perhaps D is TRBD1 or TRBD2 (5 bases each). Germline assignment: CDR1 MDHEN and CDR2 SYDVKM. The CDR3 loop spans 16 amino acids. Trimming removed 4 bases from V and 4 bases from J, with 19 bases in between. The CDR3 sequence is CASSWQGAGRGETQYF. CDR3 nucleotide sequence: TGTGCCAGCAGTTGGCAGGGTGCTGGGAGAGGAGAGACCCAGTACTTC. Full variable domain (remainder filled in from reference TRBV28 and TRBJ2-5): DVKVTQSSRYLVKRTGEKVFLECVQDMDHENMFWYRQDPGLGLRLIYFSYDVKMKEKGDIPEGYSVSREKKERFSLILESASTNQTSMYLCASSWQGAGRGETQYFGPGTRLLVL.

The J gene is TRBJ1-6, the V gene TRBV4-3; 7 nucleotides line up with TRBD1. After removal of 3 bases from V and 9 bases from J, the junction contained 8 bases not matched to a gene. CDR1 and CDR2 from the germline V gene are LGHNA and YSLEER. CDR3 length: 15 residues. For the CDR3, the DNA is TGCGCCAGCAGCCAGATTGGGGACAGCCTTTCACCCCTCCACTTT. Its translation is CASSQIGDSLSPLHF.

Only one count was recorded for this clone. The genes are TRBV28 and TRBJ2-7, with TRBD2 matching over 11 bases. Per germline, CDR1 MDHEN and CDR2 SYDVKM. Trimming cost V 6 bases and J 4 bases; bases outside gene matches: 5. This CDR3 is 14 amino acids long. CDR3 bases: TGTGCCAGCAGGGCTAGCGGGAGGTCGTACGAGCAGTACTTC. Protein: CASRASGRSYEQYF.

The CDR3 spells CASSGQGADSPLHF. In DNA form, the CDR3 reads TGTGCCAGCTCAGGACAGGGGGCCGATTCACCCCTCCACTTT. The rearrangement joins TRBV18 to TRBJ1-6; 11 bases fit TRBD1. Germline V gives CDR1 KGHSH, CDR2 LQKENI. The V gene end was trimmed by 5 bases and the J gene end by 8 bases; junction bases not matched to a gene: 2. The CDR3 spans 14 residues.

This rearrangement joins TRBV15 to TRBJ2-3; D assignment may be TRBD1 or TRBD2 (5 bases each). The CDR3 is made up of 18 amino acids. CDR1 and CDR2 from the germline V gene are LNHNV and YYDKDF (reference sequence). V shed 1 base and J shed 2 bases, with 19 bases lying between them. CDR3 region: CATSRGAGARGYTDTQYF. The CDR3 DNA reads TGTGCCACCAGCAGAGGGGCCGGGGCTAGAGGGTACACAGATACGCAGTATTTT.

V gene TRBV4-3 combines with J gene TRBJ1-4; TRBD1 agrees at 8 bases. CDR1 is LGHNA and CDR2 is YSLEER in the germline V gene. V lost 4 bases to trimming and J lost 2 bases; unmatched junction nucleotides: 9. The CDR3 extends over 17 amino acids. This CDR3 is CASSPSYRGGTNEKLFF. The CDR3 coding sequence is TGCGCCAGCAGCCCCAGCTACAGGGGGGGGACTAATGAAAAACTGTTTTTT.

V gene TRBV4-1 combines with J gene TRBJ1-1, with 8 bases matching TRBD1. There are 14 residues in the CDR3. Trimming took 1 base from V and 4 from J; bases not matched to a gene: 2. CDR1 is MGHRA and CDR2 is YSYEKL in the germline V gene. The CDR3 bases are TGCGCCAGCAGCCAAGCAGGGGGCAGCACTGAAGCTTTCTTT. This translates into CASSQAGGSTEAFF.

The rearrangement links TRBV27 to TRBJ2-5; TRBD1 matches at 7 bases. V lost 1 base and J lost 2; bases outside the gene matches: 4. Germline loops: CDR1 MNHEY, CDR2 SMNVEV (reference sequence). The CDR3 has 15 residues. The CDR3 DNA follows: TGTGCCAGCAGTTTATGGGACAGATTACAAGAGACCCAGTACTTC. Residues: CASSLWDRLQETQYF.

V is TRBV19 and J is TRBJ2-7; the D call may be TRBD1 or TRBD2 (5 bases each). This CDR3 comprises 16 residues. In germline, CDR1 is LNHDA, CDR2 SQIVND (reference sequence). Trimming pared 0 bases from V and 8 bases from J, leaving 20 bases between. The CDR3, as DNA: TGTGCCAGTAGTATAGATCTTGGGGGACCGTTGATGAAGCAGTACTTC. Its translation: CASSIDLGGPLMKQYF.

The chain carries TRBV19 and TRBJ1-5; unclear D gene. The CDR3 has 13 residues. CDR1 and CDR2 from the germline V gene are LNHDA and SQIVND (reference sequence). Trimming took off 8 bases at V and 9 bases at J, with 17 bases between the two ends. The CDR3 nucleotides read TGTGCCAGTTTTGGCGAGGGCTGGGGGCCCCAGCATTTT. Its protein is CASFGEGWGPQHF.

This clone was seen more than once but under ten times. This chain links TRBV13 with TRBJ1-1; maybe TRBD1 (5 bases). The germline V gene has CDR1 PRHDT and CDR2 FYEKMQ (reference sequence). The CDR3 runs to 15 residues. The ends were cut back, 3 bases at V and 5 bases at J, with 16 bases in the middle. The chain's CDR3 is CASSLRGAPPTEAFF. Written as DNA, the CDR3 is TGTGCCAGCAGCTTGAGAGGGGCGCCCCCGACTGAAGCTTTCTTT.

The V and J genes are TRBV19 and TRBJ2-7; D possibly matches TRBD1 or TRBD2 (5 bases each). The CDR3 is made up of 13 amino acids. Trimming took off 5 bases at V and 4 bases at J, with 12 bases between the two ends. CDR1 LNHDA and CDR2 SQIVND come from the germline V gene (reference sequence). The CDR3 sequence is CASSWGFGYEQYF. The CDR3, as DNA: TGTGCCAGTAGTTGGGGGTTCGGGTACGAGCAGTACTTC.

The chain carries TRBV6-2 or TRBV6-3 and TRBJ2-2, with D hard to call. Between the trimmed V and J ends, which lost 3 bases and 4 bases, there was a span of 9 bases. This CDR3 has 14 amino acids. Germline CDR1 reads MNHEY; CDR2 reads SVGEGT. CDR3 residues: CASSYKGGTGELFF. The CDR3 nucleotides are TGTGCCAGCAGTTATAAGGGCGGCACCGGGGAGCTGTTTTTT.

The rearrangement joins TRBV6-5 to TRBJ2-3; 8 bases agree with TRBD2. V lost 6 bases, J lost 8 bases, and 10 bases stayed unmatched. The CDR3 is made up of 14 amino acids. Germline lookup yields CDR1 MNHEY and CDR2 SVGAGI. The CDR3 protein is CASRASAGVSTQYF. CDR3 sequence (DNA): TGTGCCAGCAGAGCTTCAGCGGGAGTTAGTACGCAGTATTTT.

This clone appeared a few times. The chain employs TRBV24-1 and TRBJ2-6, with a weak D call TRBD2 (7 bases). From germline, CDR1 is KGHDR and CDR2 SFDVKD. This CDR3 is built from 16 residues. V lost 6 bases to trimming and J lost 4 bases, with 15 bases between them. Here the CDR3 DNA reads TGTGCCACCAGTCAAGGGGGGGCGTCAGGGGCCAACGTCCTGACTTTC. Translated, it gives CATSQGGASGANVLTF.

The table lists this clone with a count of one. The rearrangement joins TRBV7-9 to TRBJ1-6; D might be TRBD1 (5 bases). CDR1 and CDR2 (germline): SEHNR, FQNEAQ (reference sequence). V gave up 0 bases and J gave up 8 bases, with 17 bases separating them. There are 17 residues in the CDR3. As DNA, the CDR3 is TGTGCCAGCAGCTTAGCGTCGGGGGGGGTCTTTTATTCACCCCTCCACTTT. Residues: CASSLASGGVFYSPLHF.

V gene TRBV5-6 combines with J gene TRBJ1-2; 7 bases are shared with TRBD1. V dropped 4 bases and J dropped 5; count of bases not matched to a gene: 8. CDR1 and CDR2 (germline): SGHDT, YYEEEE. CDR3 size: 14 residues. The CDR3 DNA reads TGTGCCAGCAGCGCCCTAGAGGGGGCGTATGGCTACACCTTC. Protein: CASSALEGAYGYTF.

This chain connects TRBV11-1 to TRBJ1-2; D unresolved. This CDR3 contains 15 residues. The ends were cut back, 0 bases at V and 8 bases at J, with 16 bases in the middle. Germline CDR1 SGHAT, CDR2 FQDESV (reference sequence). CDR3 bases: TGTGCCAGCAGCTTAGCCGCCAGTGTGGGCTCCGGCTACACCTTC. It codes for CASSLAASVGSGYTF.

The chain carries TRBV29-1 and TRBJ1-1; no clear D. Germline lookup yields CDR1 SQVTM and CDR2 ANQGSEA. There are 13 residues in the CDR3. V was shortened by 7 bases and J by 5 bases, with 17 bases between the two germline ends. The CDR3 sequence: CSGLGPSGTEAFF. In nucleotides, the CDR3 is TGCAGCGGCCTTGGGCCGTCGGGGACTGAAGCTTTCTTT.

The rearrangement joins TRBV18 to TRBJ2-5; TRBD2 agrees at 11 bases. V was pared by 2 bases and J by 5 bases, with 10 bases of the junction left unmatched. This CDR3 has 17 amino acids. In germline, CDR1 is KGHSH, CDR2 LQKENI. The CDR3 DNA follows: TGTGCCAGCTCACCAAGGACTAGCGGGCGGACCGGGGAGACCCAGTACTTC. This gives the protein CASSPRTSGRTGETQYF.

This chain uses TRBV19 with TRBJ1-4; 9 nucleotides agree with TRBD1. The CDR3 loop spans 15 amino acids. The junction had 8 bases not matched to a gene; V was cut back by 5 bases and J by 7 bases. The V gene's germline CDR1 is LNHDA and CDR2 SQIVND (reference sequence). The CDR3 sequence is CASSHMTGGGEKLFF. In nucleotides, the CDR3 is TGTGCCAGTAGTCACATGACAGGGGGAGGTGAAAAACTGTTTTTT.

The rearrangement links TRBV7-2 to TRBJ1-2; no clear D. Trimming pared 4 bases from V and 0 bases from J, leaving 9 bases between. CDR3 length: 14 amino acids. Germline loops: CDR1 SGHTA, CDR2 FQGNSA. CDR3 sequence reads: CASSSTAANYGYTF. The CDR3, as DNA: TGTGCCAGCAGCTCTACAGCCGCTAACTATGGCTACACCTTC.

This chain links TRBV10-3 with TRBJ1-1; D gene unclear. V shed 2 bases and J shed 2 bases, with 9 bases lying between them. The CDR3 has 14 amino acids. CDR1 ENHRY and CDR2 SYGVKD come from the germline V gene. In DNA form, the CDR3 reads TGTGCCATCAGTGAGCCGAGGTCTAACACTGAAGCTTTCTTT. It specifies CAISEPRSNTEAFF.

V is TRBV2 and J is TRBJ2-7; maybe TRBD2 (5 bases). Germline values: CDR1 SNHLY, CDR2 FYNNEI. Trimming removed 11 bases from V and 0 bases from J, with 14 bases in between. This CDR3 contains 13 residues. The CDR3 nucleotides read TGTGCCGTTCAAAGCGGTTACTCCTACGAGCAGTACTTC. Protein product: CAVQSGYSYEQYF. Based on the CDR3 plus reference TRBV2 and TRBJ2-7, the full variable domain is EPEVTQTPSHQVTQMGQEVILRCVPISNHLYFYWYRQILGQKVEFLVSFYNNEISEKSEIFDDQFSVERPDGSNFTLKIRSTKLEDSAMYFCAVQSGYSYEQYFGPGTRLTVT.

About this clone: The sample holds other DNA sequences that translate to the same CDR3. This chain uses TRBV14 with TRBJ1-4, with 8 bases matching TRBD1. This CDR3 has 17 amino acids. Germline CDR1 SGHDN, CDR2 FVKESK. With 2 bases clipped from V and 1 base from J, the junction kept 6 bases outside the gene matches. DNA of the CDR3: TGTGCCAGCAGCCAACGAACAGGGGGTAGAACTAATGAAAAACTGTTTTTT. Amino acids: CASSQRTGGRTNEKLFF.

The gene calls are TRBV5-6 and TRBJ2-2; D is uncertain. Germline CDR1 SGHDT, CDR2 YYEEEE. Trimming stripped 4 bases from V and 1 base from J, with 5 bases between. CDR3 length: 13 amino acids. This chain's CDR3 is CASSDLNTGELFF. CDR3 nucleotide sequence: TGTGCCAGCAGCGACTTGAACACCGGGGAGCTGTTTTTT.